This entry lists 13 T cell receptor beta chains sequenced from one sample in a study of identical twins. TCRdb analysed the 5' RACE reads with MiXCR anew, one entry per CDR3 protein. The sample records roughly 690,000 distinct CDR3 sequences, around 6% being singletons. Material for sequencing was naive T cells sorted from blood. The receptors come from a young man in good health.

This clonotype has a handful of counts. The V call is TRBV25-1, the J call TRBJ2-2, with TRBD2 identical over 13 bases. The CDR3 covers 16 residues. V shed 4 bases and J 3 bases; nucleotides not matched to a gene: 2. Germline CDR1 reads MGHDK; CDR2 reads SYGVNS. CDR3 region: CASSGTSGSDTGELFF. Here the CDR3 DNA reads TGTGCCAGCAGTGGGACTAGCGGGAGTGACACCGGGGAGCTGTTTTTT. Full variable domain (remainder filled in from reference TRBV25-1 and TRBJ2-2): EADIYQTPRYLVIGTGKKITLECSQTMGHDKMYWYQQDPGMELHLIHYSYGVNSTEKGDLSSESTVSRIRTEHFPLTLESARPSHTSQYLCASSGTSGSDTGELFFGEGSRLTVL.

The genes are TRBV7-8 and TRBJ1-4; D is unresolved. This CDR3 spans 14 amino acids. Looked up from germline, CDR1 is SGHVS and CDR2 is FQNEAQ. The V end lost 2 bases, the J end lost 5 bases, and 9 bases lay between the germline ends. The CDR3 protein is CASSLLRKNEKLFF. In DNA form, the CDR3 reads TGTGCCAGCAGCTTACTACGGAAAAATGAAAAACTGTTTTTT.

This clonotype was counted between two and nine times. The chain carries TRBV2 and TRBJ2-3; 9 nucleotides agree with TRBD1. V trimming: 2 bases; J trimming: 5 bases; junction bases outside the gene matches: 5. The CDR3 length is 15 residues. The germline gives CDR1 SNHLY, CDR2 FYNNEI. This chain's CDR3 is CASSELGQGEDTQYF. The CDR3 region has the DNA TGTGCCAGCAGTGAACTGGGACAGGGTGAAGATACGCAGTATTTT.

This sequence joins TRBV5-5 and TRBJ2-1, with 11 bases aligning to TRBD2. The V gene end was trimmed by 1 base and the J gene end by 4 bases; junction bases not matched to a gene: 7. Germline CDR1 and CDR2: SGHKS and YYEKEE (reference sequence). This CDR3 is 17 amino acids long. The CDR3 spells CASSLLYGTSGYNEQFF. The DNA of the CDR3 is TGTGCCAGCAGCTTGTTATATGGGACTAGCGGTTACAATGAGCAGTTCTTC.

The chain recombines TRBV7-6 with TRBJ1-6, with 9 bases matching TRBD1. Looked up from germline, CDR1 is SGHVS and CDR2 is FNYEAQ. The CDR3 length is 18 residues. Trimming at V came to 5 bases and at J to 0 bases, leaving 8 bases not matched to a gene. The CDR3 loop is CASSPGTGYNSYNSPLHF. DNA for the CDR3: TGTGCCAGCAGCCCTGGGACAGGGTATAACTCCTATAATTCACCCCTCCACTTT.

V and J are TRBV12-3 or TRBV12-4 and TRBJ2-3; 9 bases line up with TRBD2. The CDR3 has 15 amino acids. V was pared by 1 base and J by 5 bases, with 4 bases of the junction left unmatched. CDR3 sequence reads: CASSLGSGSGDTQYF. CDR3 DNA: TGTGCCAGCAGTTTAGGTAGCGGGAGTGGAGATACGCAGTATTTT.

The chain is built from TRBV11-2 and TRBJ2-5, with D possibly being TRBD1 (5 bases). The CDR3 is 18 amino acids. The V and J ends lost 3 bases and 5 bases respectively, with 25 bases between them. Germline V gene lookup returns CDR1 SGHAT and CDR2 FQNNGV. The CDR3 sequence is CASSFFRAGLNRMETQYF. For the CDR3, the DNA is TGTGCCAGCAGCTTCTTTAGGGCAGGGTTGAATAGAATGGAGACCCAGTACTTC.

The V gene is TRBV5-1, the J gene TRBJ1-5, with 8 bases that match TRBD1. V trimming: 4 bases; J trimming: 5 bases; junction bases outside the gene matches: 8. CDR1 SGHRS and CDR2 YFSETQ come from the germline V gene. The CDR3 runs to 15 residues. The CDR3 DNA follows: TGCGCCAGCAGCGCAGAGACAGGGGTAGATCAGCCCCAGCATTTT. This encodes CASSAETGVDQPQHF.

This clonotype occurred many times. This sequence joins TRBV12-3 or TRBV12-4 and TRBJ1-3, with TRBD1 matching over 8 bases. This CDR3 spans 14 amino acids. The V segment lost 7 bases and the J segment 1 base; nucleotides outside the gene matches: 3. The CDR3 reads CASKWTGSGNTIYF. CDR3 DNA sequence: TGTGCCAGCAAATGGACAGGGTCTGGAAACACCATATATTTT.

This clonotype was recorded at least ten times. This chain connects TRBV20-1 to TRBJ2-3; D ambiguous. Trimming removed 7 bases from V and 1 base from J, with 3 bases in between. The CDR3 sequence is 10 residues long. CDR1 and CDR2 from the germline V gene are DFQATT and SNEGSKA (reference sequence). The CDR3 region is CSVRTDTQYF. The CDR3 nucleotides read TGCAGTGTTCGCACAGATACGCAGTATTTT.

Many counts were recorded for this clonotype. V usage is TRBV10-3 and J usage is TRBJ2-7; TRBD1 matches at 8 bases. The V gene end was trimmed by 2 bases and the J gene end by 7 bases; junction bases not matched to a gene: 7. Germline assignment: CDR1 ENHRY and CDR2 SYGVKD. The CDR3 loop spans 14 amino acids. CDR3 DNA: TGTGCCATCAGTGAGCCCGACAGGGGCGGGGAGCAGTACGTC. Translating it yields CAISEPDRGGEQYV.

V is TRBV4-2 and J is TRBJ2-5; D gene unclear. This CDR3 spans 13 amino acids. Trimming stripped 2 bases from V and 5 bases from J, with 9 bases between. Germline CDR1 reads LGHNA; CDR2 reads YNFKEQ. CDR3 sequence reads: CASSQSVLETQYF. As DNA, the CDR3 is TGTGCCAGCAGCCAATCGGTCCTGGAGACCCAGTACTTC.

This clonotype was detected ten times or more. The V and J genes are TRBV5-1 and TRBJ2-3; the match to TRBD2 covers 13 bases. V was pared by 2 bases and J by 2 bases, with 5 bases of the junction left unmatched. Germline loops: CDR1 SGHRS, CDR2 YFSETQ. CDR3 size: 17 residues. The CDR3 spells CASSFGTSGTDTDTQYF. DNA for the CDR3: TGCGCCAGCAGCTTCGGGACTAGCGGGACGGACACAGATACGCAGTATTTT.